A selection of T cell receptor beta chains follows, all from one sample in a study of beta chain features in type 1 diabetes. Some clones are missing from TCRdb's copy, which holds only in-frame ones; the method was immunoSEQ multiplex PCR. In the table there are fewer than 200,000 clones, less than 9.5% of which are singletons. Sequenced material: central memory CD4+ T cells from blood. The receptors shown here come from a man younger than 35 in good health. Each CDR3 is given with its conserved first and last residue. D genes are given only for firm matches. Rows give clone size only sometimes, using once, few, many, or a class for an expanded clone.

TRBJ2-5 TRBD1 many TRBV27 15 TGTGCCAGCAGTGCGCCGGGACAGGGACAAGAGACCCAGTACTTC CASSAPGQGQETQYF
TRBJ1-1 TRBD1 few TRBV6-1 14 TGTGCCAGCACGGACAGGGGGCGAGGGACTGAAGCTTTCTTT CASTDRGRGTEAFF
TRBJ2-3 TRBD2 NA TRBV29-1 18 TGCAGCGTTGCGGGTCTAGCGGGAGGGACCCCTAGCACAGATACGCAGTATTTT CSVAGLAGGTPSTDTQYF
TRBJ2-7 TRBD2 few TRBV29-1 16 TGCAGCGACTTGGGACTAGCGGGAGGGAGGGCTTACGAGCAGTACTTC CSDLGLAGGRAYEQYF
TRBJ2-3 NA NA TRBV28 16 TGTGCCAGCAGTCGCCCCTACAGGGCGCGCACAGATACGCAGTATTTT CASSRPYRARTDTQYF
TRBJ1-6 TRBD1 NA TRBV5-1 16 TGCGCCAGCAGCTTGACGCGGACAGGCCCCCAAGGAACCCTCCACTTT CASSLTRTGPQGTLHF
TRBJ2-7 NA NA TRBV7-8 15 TGTGCCAGCAGCTTAGATGGGGGGGCTACCTACGAGCAGTACTTC CASSLDGGATYEQYF
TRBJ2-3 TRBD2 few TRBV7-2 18 TGTGCCAGCAGCTTTCAGAGACTAGCGGGGATCAGCACAGATACGCAGTATTTT CASSFQRLAGISTDTQYF
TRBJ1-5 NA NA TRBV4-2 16 TGTGCCAGCAGCCAAGTCGCCGGGAGCCTGAATCAGCCCCAGCATTTT CASSQVAGSLNQPQHF
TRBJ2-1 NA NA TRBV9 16 TGTGCCAGCAGCGTAACCCAGGCACGCTCCTACAATGAGCAGTTCTTC CASSVTQARSYNEQFF
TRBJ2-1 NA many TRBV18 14 TGTGCCAGCTCACCTGTCGAGTCCTACAATGAGCAGTTCTTC CASSPVESYNEQFF
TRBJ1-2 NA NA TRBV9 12 TGTGCCAGCAGCCCGTGGGGCGGTGGCTACACCTTC CASSPWGGGYTF
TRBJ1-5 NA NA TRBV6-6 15 TGTGCCAGCAGTTACTCAGGGGATGGCAATCAGCCCCAGCATTTT CASSYSGDGNQPQHF
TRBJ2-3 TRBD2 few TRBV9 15 TGTGCCAGCAGCTTTAGCGGGAGGCCCGCAGATACGCAGTATTTT CASSFSGRPADTQYF
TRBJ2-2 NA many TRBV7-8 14 TGTGCCAGCAGCCCGGGGAGATCCACCGGGGAGCTGTTTTTT CASSPGRSTGELFF
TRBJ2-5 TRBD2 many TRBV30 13 TGTGCCTGGAGTCGCGGGGGGCCCAAGACCCAGTACTTC CAWSRGGPKTQYF
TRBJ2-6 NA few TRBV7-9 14 TGTGCCAGCAGCTTACTAGCTGGGGCCAACGTCCTGACTTTC CASSLLAGANVLTF
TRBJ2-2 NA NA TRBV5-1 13 TGCGCCAGCAGCGTGCAGGGAAGCGGGGAGCTGTTTTTT CASSVQGSGELFF
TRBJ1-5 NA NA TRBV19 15 TGTGCCAGTAGTCATCCTCGCGGGAGCAATCAGCCCCAGCATTTT CASSHPRGSNQPQHF
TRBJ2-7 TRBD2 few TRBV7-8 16 TGTGCCAGCAGTAGGGTCAGCGGGGCATTCTCCTACGAGCAGTACTTC CASSRVSGAFSYEQYF
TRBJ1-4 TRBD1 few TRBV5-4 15 TGTGCCAGCAGCTTGGAAGGGGGCGTGGGTGAAAAACTGTTTTTT CASSLEGGVGEKLFF
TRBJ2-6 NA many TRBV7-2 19 TGTGCCAGCAGCTTAGGGGCAGGTTGGGGGACTTCTGGGGCCAACGTCCTGACTTTC CASSLGAGWGTSGANVLTF
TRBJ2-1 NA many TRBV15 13 TGTGCCACCAGCAGAGATAGGGGAGGTGAGCAGTTCTTC CATSRDRGGEQFF
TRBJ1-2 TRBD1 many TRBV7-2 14 TGTGCCAGCAGCCCAGGGGGCTGGGGCTATGGCTACACCTTC CASSPGGWGYGYTF
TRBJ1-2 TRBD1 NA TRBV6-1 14 TGTGCCGGACGCGAGACGACAGGGCCCTATGGCTACACCTTC CAGRETTGPYGYTF
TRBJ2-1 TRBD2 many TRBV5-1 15 TGCGCCACTTCTAGCGGGCAAAGCTCCTACAATGAGCAGTTCTTC CATSSGQSSYNEQFF
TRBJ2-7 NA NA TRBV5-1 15 TGCGCCAGCAGTAGGGAACAGCGGGCGAACTACGAGCAGTACTTC CASSREQRANYEQYF
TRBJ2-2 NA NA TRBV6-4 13 TGTGCCAGCAGTGACAGATGGCGGGGAATGATGTTTTTT CASSDRWRGMMFF
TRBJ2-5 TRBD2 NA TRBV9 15 TGTGCCAGCAGCGTAGGGAGACTAGCGGAGGGGACCCAGTACTTC CASSVGRLAEGTQYF
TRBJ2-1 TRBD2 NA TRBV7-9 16 TGTGCCAGCAGACCTACAGCGGGAGGCCGCTACAATGAGCAGTTCTTC CASRPTAGGRYNEQFF
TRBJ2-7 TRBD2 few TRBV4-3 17 TGCGCCAGCAGCCGCCGGACTAGCGGGAGGGCCGGCGACGAGCAGTACTTC CASSRRTSGRAGDEQYF
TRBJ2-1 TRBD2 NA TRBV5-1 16 TGCGCCAGCAGCTTGGGGACTAGCGGGTTGAACAATGAGCAGTTCTTC CASSLGTSGLNNEQFF
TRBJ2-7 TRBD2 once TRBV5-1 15 TGCGCCAGCAGCTTTTCTAGCGGGAGGGCCTACGAGCAGTACTTC CASSFSSGRAYEQYF
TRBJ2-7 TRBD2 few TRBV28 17 TGTGCCAGCAGTCCGGGGACTAGCGGGAGGACTACCTACGAGCAGTACTTC CASSPGTSGRTTYEQYF
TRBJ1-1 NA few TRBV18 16 TGTGCCAGCTCCCAGGTACGACAGTCACACCGCACTGAAGCTTTCTTT CASSQVRQSHRTEAFF
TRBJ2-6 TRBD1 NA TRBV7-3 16 TGTGCCAGCAGCTTAGTGAGGTGGCCAGGGGGAAACGTCCTGACTTTC CASSLVRWPGGNVLTF
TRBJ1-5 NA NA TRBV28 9 TGTGCCAGCAGTCCACCCCAGCATTTT CASSPPQHF
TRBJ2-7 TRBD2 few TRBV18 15 TGTGCCAGCTCTCCCACGACTAGCGGGAACTACGAGCAGTACTTC CASSPTTSGNYEQYF
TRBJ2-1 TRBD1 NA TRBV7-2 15 TGTGCCAGCAGCTTGGGACAGGGGCCCTACAATGAGCAGTTCTTC CASSLGQGPYNEQFF
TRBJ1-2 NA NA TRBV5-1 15 TGCGCCAGCAGCTTGCCCCAGGGGAAAGGGGATGGCTACACCTTC CASSLPQGKGDGYTF
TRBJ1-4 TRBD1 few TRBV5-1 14 TGCGCCAGCAGCCCCAGACAGGGAGATGAAAAACTGTTTTTT CASSPRQGDEKLFF
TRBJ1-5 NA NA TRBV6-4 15 TGTGCCAGCAGTGAACAGGGCCATAGCAATCAGCCCCAGCATTTT CASSEQGHSNQPQHF